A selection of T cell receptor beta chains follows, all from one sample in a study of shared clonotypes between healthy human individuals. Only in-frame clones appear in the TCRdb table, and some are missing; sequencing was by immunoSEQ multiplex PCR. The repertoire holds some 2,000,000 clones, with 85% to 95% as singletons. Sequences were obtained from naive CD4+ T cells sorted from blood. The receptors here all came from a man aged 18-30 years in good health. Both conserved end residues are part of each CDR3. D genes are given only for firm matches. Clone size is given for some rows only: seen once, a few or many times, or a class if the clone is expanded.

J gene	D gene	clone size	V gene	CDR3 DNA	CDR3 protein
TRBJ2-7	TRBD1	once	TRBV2	TGTGCCAGCAGAAATTCCGGGACAGGGATCTCCGAGCAGTACTTC	CASRNSGTGISEQYF
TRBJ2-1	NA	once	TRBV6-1	TGTGCCAGCAGTGCCCTCCGAGTAAACGGCAACAATGAGCAGTTCTTC	CASSALRVNGNNEQFF
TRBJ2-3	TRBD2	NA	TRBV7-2	TGTGCCAGCAGCCCGGGACTAGCGGGGACTTACGTTGGCACAGATACGCAGTATTTT	CASSPGLAGTYVGTDTQYF
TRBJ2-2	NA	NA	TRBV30	TGTGCCTCGTCAGGGCCCGGGGAGCTGTTTTTT	CASSGPGELFF
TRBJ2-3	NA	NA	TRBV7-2	TGTGCCAGCAGCTTACATTCCGGCGGGGCTGGGCGGACAGATACGCAGTATTTT	CASSLHSGGAGRTDTQYF
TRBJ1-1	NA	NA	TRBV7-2	TGTGCCAGCAGCCCCCGGACGGCGAACACTGAAGCTTTCTTT	CASSPRTANTEAFF
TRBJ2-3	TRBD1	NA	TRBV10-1	TGCGCCTCTCAGGGGGAAACAGATACGCAGTATTTT	CASQGETDTQYF
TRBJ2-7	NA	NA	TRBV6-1	TGTGCCAGCTGGAGGACATCCTACGAGCAGTACTTC	CASWRTSYEQYF
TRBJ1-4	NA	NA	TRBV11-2	TGTGCCAGCAGCTTCCGGGGGAAAACTAATGAAAAACTGTTTTTT	CASSFRGKTNEKLFF
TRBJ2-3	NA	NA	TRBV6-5	TGTGCCAGCAGTTCACCTTCACGTTCGATAGATACGCAGTATTTT	CASSSPSRSIDTQYF
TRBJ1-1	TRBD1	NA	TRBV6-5	TGTGCCAGCCGGACAGGGGGCGAAAGCACTGAAGCTTTCTTT	CASRTGGESTEAFF
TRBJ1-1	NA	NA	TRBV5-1	TGCGCCAGCAGCTTTGGGGATACTGAAGCTTTCTTT	CASSFGDTEAFF
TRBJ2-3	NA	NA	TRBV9	TGTGCCAGCAGCGTAGCTGGGCAGATACGCACAGATACGCAGTATTTT	CASSVAGQIRTDTQYF
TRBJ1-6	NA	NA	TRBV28	TGTGCCAGCAGATTGGGGAGTTCACCCCTCCACTTT	CASRLGSSPLHF
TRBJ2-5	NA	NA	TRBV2	TGTGCCAGCAAGGGACTCGCCCAAGAGACCCAGTACTTC	CASKGLAQETQYF
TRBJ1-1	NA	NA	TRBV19	TGTGCCAGTAGTAAACAGGAGAACACTGAAGCTTTCTTT	CASSKQENTEAFF
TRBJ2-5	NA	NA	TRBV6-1	TGTGCCAGCAGTGGTACAGTCGGGGAGACCCAGTACTTC	CASSGTVGETQYF
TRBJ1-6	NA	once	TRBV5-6	TGTGCCAGCAGCGTCCTGACAAGCCTTGATTCACCCCTCCACTTT	CASSVLTSLDSPLHF
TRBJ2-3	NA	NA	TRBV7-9	TGTGCCAGCAGCTTAGCCCCCAGAAATACAGATACGCAGTATTTT	CASSLAPRNTDTQYF
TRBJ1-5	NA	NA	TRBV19	TGTGCCAGTAGTATAGGACAGCACAATCAGCCCCAGCATTTT	CASSIGQHNQPQHF
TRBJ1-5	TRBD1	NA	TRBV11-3	TGTGCCAGCAGCTTCGACAGGGTTGGTCAGCCCCAGCATTTT	CASSFDRVGQPQHF
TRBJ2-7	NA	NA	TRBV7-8	TGTGCCAGCGCCAGCTCCTACGAGCAGTACTTC	CASASSYEQYF
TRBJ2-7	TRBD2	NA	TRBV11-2	TGTGCCAGCAGCCTAGGGACTAGTCGGGGCGGCGAGCAGTACTTC	CASSLGTSRGGEQYF